These 11 T cell receptor beta chains were all obtained from the same sample, sequenced in a study of CD8 T cells in Susac syndrome. RNA was extracted with the RNeasy kit, and a quantity of about 0.45 to 1 ug was reverse transcribed using random hexamers. TCRdb independently ran MiXCR on the immunoSEQ multiplex PCR reads; one entry per CDR3 protein. The sample carries about 130,000 distinct CDR3 sequences, over 80% recorded once. Sequencing was carried out using CD8+ T cells from PBMCs. Source of these receptors: a human donor with multiple sclerosis.

The chain couples TRBV27 to TRBJ1-6; D might be TRBD1 (5 bases). The ends were cut back, 0 bases at V and 10 bases at J, with 10 bases in the middle. Germline lookup yields CDR1 MNHEY and CDR2 SMNVEV (reference sequence). This CDR3 is built from 14 residues. CDR3 nucleotide sequence: TGTGCCAGCAGTTTATCGGGGGTTGGCTCACCCCTCCACTTT. This gives the protein CASSLSGVGSPLHF.

The V gene is TRBV3-1, the J gene TRBJ1-2, with 7 bases fitting TRBD1. This CDR3 is 15 amino acids long. Germline V CDR1 and CDR2: LGHDT, YNNKEL (reference sequence). V trimming: 5 bases; J trimming: 0 bases; junction bases outside the gene matches: 6. CDR3 in DNA: TGTGCCAGCAGCGAACCGGGACAGACTAACTATGGCTACACCTTC. Its protein is CASSEPGQTNYGYTF.

J is TRBJ2-2 and V is TRBV4-2; no firm D call. Germline loops: CDR1 LGHNA, CDR2 YNFKEQ. The V end lost 0 bases, the J end lost 7 bases, and 6 bases lay between the germline ends. This CDR3 has 13 amino acids. For the CDR3, the DNA is TGTGCCAGCAGCCAAGATGTAATCGGGGAGCTGTTTTTT. Protein product: CASSQDVIGELFF.

This clonotype showed up just a few times. This chain links TRBV7-6 with TRBJ1-6; 9 bases are shared with TRBD1. This CDR3 is built from 14 residues. Germline loops: CDR1 SGHVS, CDR2 FNYEAQ. The DNA for the CDR3 is TGTGCTACCCGAGGGGACAGGGTTAATTCACCCCTCCACTTT. It specifies CATRGDRVNSPLHF.

The chain employs TRBV12-3 or TRBV12-4 and TRBJ1-5; D is unresolved. The CDR3 runs 16 residues. Trimming left V 7 bases short and J 2 bases short, with 18 bases between. The CDR3 DNA follows: TGTGCCAGCACCCCGGACTCCCCAGTCGGCAATCAGCCCCAGCATTTT. As protein: CASTPDSPVGNQPQHF.

V and J are TRBV19 and TRBJ2-2, with 7 bases fitting TRBD2. The CDR3 loop spans 15 amino acids. From germline, CDR1 is LNHDA and CDR2 SQIVND (reference sequence). V was pared by 7 bases and J by 6 bases, with 11 bases of the junction left unmatched. CDR3 loop: CASIPGSRGAGELFF. The CDR3 DNA sequence: TGTGCCAGTATTCCGGGCTCACGGGGGGCCGGGGAGCTGTTTTTT.

This clonotype was found once. The genes are TRBV24-1 and TRBJ2-2, with D unclear. Germline V CDR1 and CDR2: KGHDR, SFDVKD. This CDR3 contains 15 residues. V lost 6 bases and J lost 4, with 14 bases in between. The CDR3 loop is CATSPQVSSTGELFF. CDR3 DNA sequence: TGTGCCACCAGTCCCCAAGTTTCTAGCACCGGGGAGCTGTTTTTT.

The chain recombines TRBV11-2 with TRBJ2-1; a weak D match, TRBD2 (6 bases). There are 15 residues in the CDR3. V lost 1 base, J lost 6 bases, and 13 bases lay in between. Germline V CDR1 and CDR2: SGHAT, FQNNGV. In DNA form, the CDR3 reads TGTGCCAGCAGCTTAGTCTATCGGGAGAGCAATGAGCAGTTCTTC. Amino acids: CASSLVYRESNEQFF.

This clonotype was counted a few times. The chain uses TRBV6-5 and TRBJ2-2, with 7 bases aligning to TRBD1. Losses at the gene ends were 5 bases for V and 1 base for J; bases not matched to a gene: 4. From germline, CDR1 is MNHEY and CDR2 SVGAGI. The CDR3 sequence is 15 residues long. The CDR3 loop reads CASSDRDRNTGELFF. In nucleotides, the CDR3 is TGTGCCAGCAGTGACCGGGACAGGAACACCGGGGAGCTGTTTTTT.

The gene calls are TRBV4-1 and TRBJ1-5; D is uncertain. Deletions cut 1 base from V and 9 bases from J, with 10 bases between. The CDR3 totals 13 residues. CDR1 is MGHRA and CDR2 is YSYEKL in the germline V gene. CDR3 sequence (DNA): TGCGCCAGCAGCCAAGGGAGGGATCGGCCCCAGCATTTT. This sequence encodes CASSQGRDRPQHF.

The chain couples TRBV7-2 to TRBJ1-1, with TRBD1 matching 7 bases. Germline V CDR1 and CDR2: SGHTA, FQGNSA. V trimming: 4 bases; J trimming: 1 base; junction bases outside the gene matches: 12. The CDR3 length is 17 residues. In DNA, the CDR3 is TGTGCCAGCAGCTGGCCCCACCACAGGGGTAGGAACACTGAAGCTTTCTTT. Residues: CASSWPHHRGRNTEAFF.